Listed below are T cell receptor beta chains from one sample, sequenced in a study of blood T cell repertoires in COVID-19. The protocol was immunoSEQ multiplex PCR, while the TCRdb copy is restricted to in-frame clones and leaves out a portion. The data contain around 30,000 clones, more than 75% of them singletons. Material: peripheral blood. The receptors shown here come from a man between 65 and 80 years old with active or convalescent COVID-19. Both conserved end residues are part of each CDR3. The D gene is left open where the match is weak. Clone size, where shown, is once, few, many, or a class for clones that have expanded.

len,abundance,d_gene,j_gene,v_gene,CDR3nt,CDR3aa
11,-,TRBD1,TRBJ1-2,TRBV29-1,TGCAGCGGGGGACAGGGTTATGGCTACACCTTC,CSGGQGYGYTF
12,-,-,TRBJ2-2,TRBV11-3,TGTGCCAGCAGCTCTTCGACCGGGGAGCTGTTTTTT,CASSSSTGELFF
17,-,-,TRBJ1-2,TRBV19,TGTGCCAGTAGTATAAGTTTTGGACAGCAAGCTAACTATGGCTACACCTTC,CASSISFGQQANYGYTF
18,once,TRBD1,TRBJ1-2,TRBV7-2,TGTGCCAGCAGCTTAGTCTTGGGACAGGGTAGTTTTTTAGCAGGCTACACCTTC,CASSLVLGQGSFLAGYTF
16,-,TRBD1,TRBJ2-7,TRBV15,TGTGCCACCAGCAGAGTATTACGACAGGGAAGAGACGAGCAGTACTTC,CATSRVLRQGRDEQYF
17,-,TRBD1,TRBJ2-1,TRBV10-2,TGCGCCAGCAGTGGGACGGCAGGGGGTAGGTCCTACAATGAGCAGTTCTTC,CASSGTAGGRSYNEQFF
14,-,-,TRBJ2-2,TRBV5-1,TGCGCCAGCAGCTTGGCGGCGGCCGACGGGGAGCTGTTTTTT,CASSLAAADGELFF
14,-,-,TRBJ1-1,TRBV27,TGTGCCAGCAGTTCTATACCCGACAGGATCAGGGCTTTCTTT,CASSSIPDRIRAFF
13,-,-,TRBJ1-2,TRBV19,TGTGCCAGTAGTCCGGGTTGGGACTATGGCTACACCTTC,CASSPGWDYGYTF
14,-,TRBD1,TRBJ1-2,TRBV6-5,TGTGCCAGCATGGGGGGACAGGGGGTGCGAGGCTACACCTTC,CASMGGQGVRGYTF
13,-,-,TRBJ1-1,TRBV19,TGTGCCAGTACAGGGTCCATGAACACTGAAGCTTTCTTT,CASTGSMNTEAFF
17,-,TRBD2,TRBJ2-5,TRBV5-1,TGCGCCAGCAGCACCGGACTAGCGGGAGGACAGTGGGAGACCCAGTACTTC,CASSTGLAGGQWETQYF
13,-,-,TRBJ1-1,TRBV11-2,TGTGCCAGCAGCTTAAAGCGGAACACTGAAGCTTTCTTT,CASSLKRNTEAFF
17,-,TRBD2,TRBJ2-2,TRBV19,TGTGCCAGTAGTTGGCTCCCTAGCGGGAGGGCTCCCGGGGAGCTGTTTTTT,CASSWLPSGRAPGELFF
17,-,TRBD1,TRBJ1-4,TRBV10-3,TGTGCCATAGCGGCCGGGACAGGGGGGACAACTAATGAAAAACTGTTTTTT,CAIAAGTGGTTNEKLFF
14,-,TRBD2,TRBJ2-1,TRBV6-2/TRBV6-3,TGTGCCAGCAGTTACCGGACTAGCGGGGGTGAGCAGTTCTTC,CASSYRTSGGEQFF
14,-,-,TRBJ2-3,TRBV5-1,TGCGCCAGCAGCTTGACCAGAAGCACAGATACGCAGTATTTT,CASSLTRSTDTQYF
14,-,-,TRBJ2-2,TRBV7-9,TGTGCCAGCAAGGCCGAGTGGAGCACCGGGGAGCTGTTTTTT,CASKAEWSTGELFF
12,-,-,TRBJ2-1,TRBV12-3/TRBV12-4,TGTGCCACTTCTCGGGACATCAATGAGCAGTTCTTC,CATSRDINEQFF
14,-,-,TRBJ2-3,TRBV7-3,TGTGCCAGCAGTTTACAGGCGAGCACAGATACGCAGTATTTT,CASSLQASTDTQYF
16,-,TRBD2,TRBJ2-1,TRBV6-1,TGTGCCAGCAGTGCCGTACTAGCGGCCCTCTACAATGAGCAGTTCTTC,CASSAVLAALYNEQFF
13,-,-,TRBJ2-5,TRBV5-1,TGCGCCAGCAGCACCGGAGCATTGGAGACCCAGTACTTC,CASSTGALETQYF
15,large,TRBD2,TRBJ2-4,TRBV7-9,TGTGCCAGCAGCTTAGTTGGTCTAGCGGAGAACATTCAGTACTTC,CASSLVGLAENIQYF
16,-,TRBD2,TRBJ2-7,TRBV9,TGTGCCAGCAGCGAACAACCGGGACTAGCGGGTTACGAGCAGTACTTC,CASSEQPGLAGYEQYF
14,-,-,TRBJ1-1,TRBV21-1,TGTGCCAGCAGGATACCCAGGGGAAACACTGAAGCTTTCTTT,CASRIPRGNTEAFF
14,-,-,TRBJ1-1,TRBV9,TGTGCCAGCAGCGTGGCGGGATTGAACACTGAAGCTTTCTTT,CASSVAGLNTEAFF
12,-,-,TRBJ2-7,TRBV30,TGTGCCTTTAAGGGGGGGCTCCACGAGCAGTACTTC,CAFKGGLHEQYF
15,-,-,TRBJ2-7,TRBV19,TGTGCCAGTAGTATCCGAGGAGGGAGCTCCTACGAGCAGTACTTC,CASSIRGGSSYEQYF
16,-,-,TRBJ2-2,TRBV21-1,TGTGCCAGCAGCAACACTGGGCCCGGGAACACCGGGGAGCTGTTTTTT,CASSNTGPGNTGELFF
12,-,-,TRBJ1-5,TRBV5-4,TGTGCCAGCAGTCGCGATTCCCAGCCCCAGCATTTT,CASSRDSQPQHF
16,-,TRBD1,TRBJ2-1,TRBV19,TGTGCCAGTAGTATAGTTCCGGGACAGGGTATGTATGAGCAGTTCTTC,CASSIVPGQGMYEQFF
16,-,TRBD1,TRBJ2-5,TRBV5-1,TGCGCCAGCAATGACGGACAGGGGGCTATCCAAGAGACCCAGTACTTC,CASNDGQGAIQETQYF
12,-,-,TRBJ1-1,TRBV11-2,TGTGCCAGCAGCTTCGCGGACACTGAAGCTTTCTTT,CASSFADTEAFF
14,-,-,TRBJ2-3,TRBV7-3,TGTGCCAGCAGCCCCGGACAGCCCACGGATACGCAGTATTTT,CASSPGQPTDTQYF
17,-,TRBD1,TRBJ1-1,TRBV7-9,TGTGCCAGCAGCGCGCTCGGGACAGCCGTGATGAACACTGAAGCTTTCTTT,CASSALGTAVMNTEAFF
15,-,TRBD2,TRBJ2-1,TRBV2,TGTGCCAGCAGTGGTACGGGACTAGGTTACAATGAGCAGTTCTTC,CASSGTGLGYNEQFF
11,once,-,TRBJ2-5,TRBV7-2,TGTGCCAGCAGCCCCCGAGAGACCCAGTACTTC,CASSPRETQYF
15,-,-,TRBJ1-1,TRBV15,TGTGCCACCAGCAGCGAAACACGGGAAAAGACTGAAGCTTTCTTT,CATSSETREKTEAFF
14,-,TRBD1,TRBJ1-2,TRBV25-1,TGTGCCAGCAGTGTGACAGGGGGAGTATATGGCTACACCTTC,CASSVTGGVYGYTF
15,-,-,TRBJ2-5,TRBV7-6,TGTGCCAGCAGCTTAGCTGGGTCGAACACAGGGACCCAGTACTTC,CASSLAGSNTGTQYF
18,-,TRBD2,TRBJ2-1,TRBV5-4,TGTGCCAGCAGCTTTACTAGCGGGGGGGCCCAGTCATTGAATGAGCAGTTCTTC,CASSFTSGGAQSLNEQFF
16,-,-,TRBJ2-6,TRBV7-3,TGTGCCAGCAGGCGAGGCGGAACCTCTGGGGCCAACGTCCTGACTTTC,CASRRGGTSGANVLTF
20,-,-,TRBJ2-7,TRBV29-1,TGCAGCGTTCTCGGGATGCTTAAGGCGGAGGAAGCCCTTGGGTCCTACGAGCAGTACTTC,CSVLGMLKAEEALGSYEQYF
16,-,TRBD2,TRBJ2-2,TRBV19,TGTGCCAGTAGAACTTCCGGGACTACGAACACCGGGGAGCTGTTTTTT,CASRTSGTTNTGELFF
16,-,-,TRBJ1-1,TRBV15,TGTGCCACCAGCAGAGTAGGTACAGGGCAGGACACTGAAGCTTTCTTT,CATSRVGTGQDTEAFF
13,-,TRBD1,TRBJ1-2,TRBV19,TGTGCCAGTAGTAAACAGGGGAACTATGGCTACACCTTC,CASSKQGNYGYTF
15,-,TRBD1,TRBJ2-5,TRBV5-1,TGCGCCAGCAGAATGGGACAGGGGAGGGAAGAGACCCAGTACTTC,CASRMGQGREETQYF
14,-,-,TRBJ1-4,TRBV4-3,TGCGCCAGCAGCCCACAGAGTGGGAGTGAAAAACTGTTTTTT,CASSPQSGSEKLFF
16,-,-,TRBJ1-1,TRBV10-3,TGTGCCATCAGTGGTGGGGACACAGACATGAACACTGAAGCTTTCTTT,CAISGGDTDMNTEAFF
14,-,-,TRBJ1-5,TRBV7-8,TGTGCCAGCAGCTCAAACTTAGTAGCACAGCCCCAGCATTTT,CASSSNLVAQPQHF
15,-,-,TRBJ1-5,TRBV6-2/TRBV6-3,TGTGCCAGCAGTTACTCCGGACAGCCCAATCAGCCCCAGCATTTT,CASSYSGQPNQPQHF
15,once,TRBD2,TRBJ2-3,TRBV5-4,TGTGCCAGCAGCTTAAGCGGGGTGCTCACAGATACGCAGTATTTT,CASSLSGVLTDTQYF
14,-,-,TRBJ1-2,TRBV24-1,TGTGCCACCAGTGATCCGGACAGAGCCTATGGCTACACCTTC,CATSDPDRAYGYTF